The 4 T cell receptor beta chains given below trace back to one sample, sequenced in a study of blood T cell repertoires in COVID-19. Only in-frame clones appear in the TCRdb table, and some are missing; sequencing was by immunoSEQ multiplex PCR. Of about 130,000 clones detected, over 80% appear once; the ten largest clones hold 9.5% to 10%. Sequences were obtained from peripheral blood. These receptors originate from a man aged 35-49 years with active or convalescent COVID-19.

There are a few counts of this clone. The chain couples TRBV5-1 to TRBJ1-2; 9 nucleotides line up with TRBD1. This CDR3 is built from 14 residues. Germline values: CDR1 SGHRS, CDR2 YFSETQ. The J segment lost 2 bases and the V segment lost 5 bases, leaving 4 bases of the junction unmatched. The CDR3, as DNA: TGCGCCAGCAGGACCGGGACAGGGAACTATGGCTACACCTTC. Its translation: CASRTGTGNYGYTF.

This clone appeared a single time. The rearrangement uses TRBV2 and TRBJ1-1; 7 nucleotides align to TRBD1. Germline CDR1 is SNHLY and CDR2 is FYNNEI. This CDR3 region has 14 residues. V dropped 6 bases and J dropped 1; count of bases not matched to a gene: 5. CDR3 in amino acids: CASRREGANTEAFF. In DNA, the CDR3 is TGTGCCAGCAGGCGGGAGGGGGCGAACACTGAAGCTTTCTTT. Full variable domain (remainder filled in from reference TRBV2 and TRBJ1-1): EPEVTQTPSHQVTQMGQEVILRCVPISNHLYFYWYRQILGQKVEFLVSFYNNEISEKSEIFDDQFSVERPDGSNFTLKIRSTKLEDSAMYFCASRREGANTEAFFGQGTRLTVV.

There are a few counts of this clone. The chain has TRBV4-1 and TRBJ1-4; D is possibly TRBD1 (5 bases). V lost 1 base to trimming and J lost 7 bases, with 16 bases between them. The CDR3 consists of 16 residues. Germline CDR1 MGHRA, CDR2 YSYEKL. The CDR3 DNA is TGCGCCAGCAGCCAAGCGCGACAGACGATGGGTGAAAAACTGTTTTTT. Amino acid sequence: CASSQARQTMGEKLFF.

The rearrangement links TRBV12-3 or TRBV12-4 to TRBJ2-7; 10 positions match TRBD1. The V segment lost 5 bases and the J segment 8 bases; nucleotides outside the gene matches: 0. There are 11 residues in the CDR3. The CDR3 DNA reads TGTGCCAGCAGTGACAGGGGGCAGCAGTACTTC. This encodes CASSDRGQQYF.